The 6 T cell receptor beta chains presented below share a single source sample, sequenced in a study of T cell repertoires in cytomegalovirus infection. From the reads, TCRdb called clonotypes with MiXCR, one entry per CDR3 protein. The top ten clones hold 39% of a sample with around 100,000 distinct CDR3 sequences, roughly a quarter of them seen once. Sequenced material: CD8+ T cells from PBMCs. The receptors shown here come from a human donor in good health (CMV status not recorded). Some clones in this sample may be carry-over from other donors' samples.

This clonotype has only a few counts. CDR3 nucleotide sequence: TGTGCCAGCACGTCCGTAGGAGGCGCTGGGAATGAGCAGTTCTTC. This gives the protein CASTSVGGAGNEQFF. This rearrangement joins TRBV28 to TRBJ2-1, with D perhaps TRBD2 (5 bases). Germline V gene lookup returns CDR1 MDHEN and CDR2 SYDVKM. The V and J ends lost 7 bases and 7 bases respectively, with 20 bases between them. CDR3 length: 15 amino acids.

This clonotype was seen more than once but under ten times. The V gene is TRBV28, the J gene TRBJ1-5, with D hard to call. Germline loops: CDR1 MDHEN, CDR2 SYDVKM. Trimming stripped 11 bases from V and 0 bases from J, with 14 bases between. This CDR3 contains 14 residues. The CDR3 loop reads CASKEVDSNQPQHF. The CDR3 region has the DNA TGTGCCTCCAAGGAGGTCGATAGCAATCAGCCCCAGCATTTT. The full variable domain, with the rest looked up from reference TRBV28 and TRBJ1-5, is DVKVTQSSRYLVKRTGEKVFLECVQDMDHENMFWYRQDPGLGLRLIYFSYDVKMKEKGDIPEGYSVSREKKERFSLILESASTNQTSMYLCASKEVDSNQPQHFGDGTRLSIL.

This clonotype has more than one count but fewer than ten. The gene calls are TRBV19 and TRBJ2-7; TRBD1 might be the D (6 bases). Germline V gene lookup returns CDR1 LNHDA and CDR2 SQIVND (reference sequence). This CDR3 is built from 14 residues. V dropped 7 bases and J dropped 0 bases, with 13 bases sitting between them. The CDR3 region is CASTSKGDSYEQYF. The CDR3 DNA follows: TGTGCCAGTACCTCGAAGGGGGACTCCTACGAGCAGTACTTC.

Only a few counts were recorded for this clonotype. J is TRBJ1-4 and V is TRBV5-1; 7 bases match TRBD1. The CDR3 totals 15 residues. CDR1 is SGHRS and CDR2 is YFSETQ in the germline V gene. V lost 3 bases, J lost 8 bases, and 10 bases stayed unmatched. The CDR3 coding sequence is TGCGCCAGCAGCTGGGTCGGGGACAGCGACGAAAAACTGTTTTTT. Protein: CASSWVGDSDEKLFF.

This clonotype was detected only once. The chain employs TRBV11-2 and TRBJ1-1; possible D gene TRBD1, 5 bases. The CDR3 length is 16 residues. Germline CDR1 SGHAT, CDR2 FQNNGV. The V and J ends lost 5 bases and 1 base respectively, with 17 bases between them. The CDR3 coding sequence is TGTGCCAGCAGCCGCGGAGAACAGGTAGAGAACACTGAAGCTTTCTTT. This gives the protein CASSRGEQVENTEAFF.

This clonotype was counted ten times or more. The chain uses TRBV7-2 and TRBJ2-7; D possibly uses TRBD1 or TRBD2 (7 bases each). Germline-derived CDR1 and CDR2 are SGHTA and FQGNSA. CDR3 length: 17 residues. The V and J ends lost 4 bases and 2 bases respectively, with 21 bases between them. The CDR3 DNA follows: TGTGCCAGCAGCTGGGGGGGGCGAAGGGGGCCCACCTACGAGCAGTACTTC. Its protein is CASSWGGRRGPTYEQYF.